Following are 29 T cell receptor beta chains from one sample sequenced in a study of T cells after posttransplantation cyclophosphamide. Clones were sequenced by immunoSEQ multiplex PCR, and TCRdb holds only the in-frame ones, with some missing. Observed in the sample are around 28,000 clones, none of them singletons. The specimen was PBMCs. The receptors originated from a woman in her sixties or seventies in good health, CMV-negative, and a related stem cell transplant donor.

The chain uses TRBV25-1 and TRBJ1-1, with D perhaps matching TRBD1 (6 bases). The CDR3 is 14 amino acids. The germline V gene has CDR1 MGHDK and CDR2 SYGVNS. V lost 8 bases, J lost 5 bases, and 18 bases lay in between. CDR3 DNA sequence: TGTGCCAGCGCCTGGTCAGGGGCGGCAACTGAAGCTTTCTTT. Amino acid sequence: CASAWSGAATEAFF. Drawing the rest from reference TRBV25-1 and TRBJ1-1, the complete variable domain is EADIYQTPRYLVIGTGKKITLECSQTMGHDKMYWYQQDPGMELHLIHYSYGVNSTEKGDLSSESTVSRIRTEHFPLTLESARPSHTSQYLCASAWSGAATEAFFGQGTRLTVV.

The chain uses TRBV11-2 and TRBJ2-5; TRBD2 is a possible D gene (6 bases). V lost 5 bases, J lost 2 bases, and 15 bases lay in between. This CDR3 contains 15 residues. CDR1 and CDR2 from the germline V gene are SGHAT and FQNNGV. The chain's CDR3 is CASSKGAGKQETQYF. DNA of the CDR3: TGTGCCAGCAGCAAAGGGGCGGGGAAACAAGAGACCCAGTACTTC.

This clone was seen ten or more times. CDR3 sequence (DNA): TGCGCCAGCAGCCCGGGCAGCGGGACAGGGAGGGCAGCTTTCTTT. Its translation: CASSPGSGTGRAAFF. The chain recombines TRBV5-1 with TRBJ1-1; 9 nucleotides agree with TRBD1. J gave up 10 bases and V 4 bases, and 14 bases lay outside the gene matches. The germline CDR1 and CDR2 sequences are SGHRS and YFSETQ. CDR3 length: 15 residues.

At least ten counts were recorded for this clone. The chain joins TRBV4-1 to TRBJ1-3; D might be TRBD1 (6 bases). Germline values: CDR1 MGHRA, CDR2 YSYEKL. The CDR3 loop spans 15 amino acids. V was trimmed by 6 bases and J by 1 base, leaving 13 bases between them. As DNA, the CDR3 is TGCGCCAGCAGGCCAACTACAGGGTCTGGAAACACCATATATTTT. Its protein product is CASRPTTGSGNTIYF.

Ten or more counts support this clone. The chain employs TRBV7-2 and TRBJ1-1; 7 bases line up with TRBD1. The CDR3 sequence is 15 residues long. The ends lost 1 base at V and 4 bases at J; junction bases unmatched: 6. Germline V lookup: CDR1 SGHTA, CDR2 FQGNSA. The CDR3 nucleotides are TGTGCCAGCAGCTTAGACCGGCCAGGGGGCACTGAAGCTTTCTTT. It codes for CASSLDRPGGTEAFF.

Only a few counts were recorded for this clone. This sequence joins TRBV5-6 and TRBJ2-1; 10 bases match TRBD1. CDR3 length: 17 amino acids. Germline trimming cut 5 bases from V and 3 bases from J; bases unmatched to any gene: 11. The V gene's germline CDR1 is SGHDT and CDR2 YYEEEE. The CDR3 loop is CASRPSSTGGFYNEQFF. The DNA for the CDR3 is TGTGCCAGCAGACCCTCCTCGACAGGGGGCTTCTACAATGAGCAGTTCTTC.

This clone has ten or more counts. CDR3 protein: CASGAEYEQYF. CDR3 sequence (DNA): TGTGCCAGCGGGGCTGAATACGAGCAGTACTTC. V and J are TRBV2 and TRBJ2-7; perhaps TRBD1 as D (5 bases). Germline V gives CDR1 SNHLY, CDR2 FYNNEI. The CDR3 has 11 residues. V was clipped by 8 bases and J by 4 bases, with 9 bases between them.

This clone was detected ten times or more. The genes are TRBV6-2 or TRBV6-3 and TRBJ2-2; 9 bases are shared with TRBD1. Germline V gene data show CDR1 as MNHEY and CDR2 as SVGEGT. The CDR3 sequence is 14 residues long. J lost 2 bases, V lost 6 bases, and 1 base had no gene match. The CDR3 nucleotides read TGTGCCAGCAGGGGACAGGGCAACACCGGGGAGCTGTTTTTT. Translating it yields CASRGQGNTGELFF.

This clone was seen at least ten times. The V and J genes are TRBV12-3 or TRBV12-4 and TRBJ2-6; D gene unclear. With 5 bases removed from V and 0 bases from J, the gap between germline ends came to 8 bases. CDR3 length equals 15 residues. The CDR3 DNA reads as TGTGCCAGCAGTCACGACATCTCTGGGGCCAACGTCCTGACTTTC. Translation gives CASSHDISGANVLTF.

V and J are TRBV9 and TRBJ1-2, with 9 bases lining up with TRBD1. Germline V CDR1 and CDR2: SGDLS, YYNGEE. This CDR3 region has 17 residues. J gave up 1 base and V 4 bases, and 11 bases lay outside the gene matches. The chain's CDR3 is CASSFAGTGSFNYGYTF. In DNA form, the CDR3 reads TGTGCCAGCAGCTTCGCCGGGACAGGGAGTTTTAACTATGGCTACACCTTC.

Only a few counts were recorded for this clone. This chain connects TRBV12-3 or TRBV12-4 to TRBJ1-2, with TRBD1 matching 7 bases. The CDR3 is 16 amino acids. V trimming: 4 bases; J trimming: 4 bases; junction bases outside the gene matches: 12. The CDR3 DNA follows: TGTGCCAGCAGTTCCGGGACAGCCTTAAGCGGCTATGGCTACACCTTC. Amino acid sequence: CASSSGTALSGYGYTF.

This clone was detected only a few times. The rearrangement joins TRBV27 to TRBJ1-5, with 7 positions matching TRBD1. This CDR3 has 17 residues. V lost 6 bases to trimming and J lost 2 bases; unmatched junction nucleotides: 13. Germline-derived CDR1 and CDR2 are MNHEY and SMNVEV (reference sequence). The CDR3 region is CASRPDRASIGNQPQHF. The CDR3 DNA is TGTGCCAGCAGACCCGACAGGGCAAGTATCGGCAATCAGCCCCAGCATTTT.

This clone was counted a few times. J is TRBJ1-1 and V is TRBV6-2 or TRBV6-3; D remains unclear. With 6 bases removed from V and 1 base from J, the gap between germline ends came to 21 bases. The germline V gene encodes CDR1 MNHEY and CDR2 SVGEGT. The CDR3 covers 17 residues. CDR3 sequence: CASSLPPLRPSNTEAFF. The DNA of the CDR3 is TGTGCCAGCAGCTTACCCCCCTTGCGGCCTTCGAACACTGAAGCTTTCTTT.

This clone has ten or more counts. This chain uses TRBV6-6 with TRBJ1-4, with D unresolved. This CDR3 is built from 13 residues. V shed 8 bases and J shed 7 bases, with 14 bases lying between them. The V gene's germline CDR1 is MNHNY and CDR2 SVGAGI (reference sequence). CDR3 in DNA: TGTGCCAGCCGTAGAGGGTCTGGTGAAAAACTGTTTTTT. Translating it yields CASRRGSGEKLFF.

V gene TRBV5-4 combines with J gene TRBJ2-2; tentatively, D is TRBD2 (5 bases). Trimming shortened V by 1 base and J by 2 bases, and 18 bases separated the two germline ends. CDR1 and CDR2 from the germline V gene are SGHNT and YYREEE (reference sequence). The CDR3 runs 18 residues. DNA for the CDR3: TGTGCCAGCAGCTTGAGGGTAGTAGGACTCCTAAACACCGGGGAGCTGTTTTTT. This translates into CASSLRVVGLLNTGELFF.

This clone was counted ten times or more. This chain joins TRBV7-3 and TRBJ2-2; 9 nucleotides line up with TRBD2. V lost 5 bases and J lost 1; bases outside the gene matches: 5. Germline assignment: CDR1 SGHTA and CDR2 FQGTGA. The CDR3 has 16 amino acids. The DNA of the CDR3 is TGTGCCAGCAGCCCCCGCGGGGGGGGGAACACCGGGGAGCTGTTTTTT. This encodes CASSPRGGGNTGELFF. The full variable domain, rest sourced from reference TRBV7-3 and TRBJ2-2, is GAGVSQTPSNKVTEKGKYVELRCDPISGHTALYWYRQSLGQGPEFLIYFQGTGAADDSGLPNDRFFAVRPEGSVSTLKIQRTERGDSAVYLCASSPRGGGNTGELFFGEGSRLTVL.

This clone occurred many times. The gene calls are TRBV5-6 and TRBJ1-1; D is unclear. CDR3 length: 11 residues. CDR1 and CDR2 (germline): SGHDT, YYEEEE. Trimming shortened V by 2 bases and J by 4 bases, and 3 bases separated the two germline ends. Here the CDR3 DNA reads TGTGCCAGCAGCTTAGGCACTGAAGCTTTCTTT. Its translation: CASSLGTEAFF.

This clone has at least ten counts. The J gene is TRBJ1-2, the V gene TRBV11-2; 10 bases map to TRBD1. V gave up 5 bases and J gave up 5 bases; unmatched junction bases: 8. The CDR3 spans 15 residues. The germline V gene has CDR1 SGHAT and CDR2 FQNNGV. The CDR3 is CASSLIGQGVYGYTF. The DNA for the CDR3 is TGTGCCAGCAGCCTGATAGGACAGGGGGTGTATGGCTACACCTTC.

Ten or more counts support this clone. The chain recombines TRBV2 with TRBJ1-4; the match to TRBD1 covers 8 bases. The J segment lost 8 bases and the V segment lost 6 bases, leaving 8 bases of the junction unmatched. This CDR3 region has 14 residues. Per the germline V gene, CDR1 is SNHLY and CDR2 is FYNNEI. CDR3 sequence reads: CASRDRTGQEKLFF. CDR3 nucleotide sequence: TGTGCCAGCAGAGACAGGACAGGGCAGGAAAAACTGTTTTTT.

The table lists this clone with many counts. The chain recombines TRBV4-3 with TRBJ1-5; D call uncertain. Germline CDR1 reads LGHNA; CDR2 reads YSLEER. Trimming took 4 bases from V and 3 from J, leaving 13 bases between them. This CDR3 contains 15 residues. In DNA form, the CDR3 reads TGCGCCAGCAGCCTAGCGAGAGGACTCAATCAGCCCCAGCATTTT. It specifies CASSLARGLNQPQHF.

This chain uses TRBV30 with TRBJ2-1; D may be TRBD2 (5 bases). V dropped 2 bases and J dropped 6 bases, with 11 bases sitting between them. CDR1 and CDR2 (germline): GTSNPN, SVGIG (reference sequence). The CDR3 consists of 13 residues. This CDR3 is CAWSNRGPNEQFF. DNA of the CDR3: TGTGCCTGGAGTAACCGAGGGCCCAATGAGCAGTTCTTC.

This clone was counted ten times or more. The genes are TRBV7-9 and TRBJ2-1, with 9 positions matching TRBD2. The germline gives CDR1 SEHNR, CDR2 FQNEAQ (reference sequence). CDR3 length: 17 amino acids. The junction had 12 bases not matched to a gene; V was cut back by 5 bases and J by 4 bases. The CDR3 loop reads CASSALPTSGTYNEQFF. In nucleotides, the CDR3 is TGTGCCAGCAGCGCCCTACCGACTAGCGGAACTTACAATGAGCAGTTCTTC.

This clone was observed at least ten times. V and J are TRBV7-9 and TRBJ2-3; TRBD2 might be the D (5 bases). V dropped 5 bases and J dropped 2 bases, with 11 bases sitting between them. The CDR3 is 14 amino acids. CDR1 and CDR2 (germline): SEHNR, FQNEAQ (reference sequence). The CDR3 DNA sequence: TGTGCCAGCAGCCTTGCGGGCACCACAGATACGCAGTATTTT. Translating gives CASSLAGTTDTQYF.

This clone was counted many times. This chain connects TRBV11-2 to TRBJ2-1; tentative D call: TRBD2 (6 bases). This CDR3 region has 14 residues. Germline-derived CDR1 and CDR2 are SGHAT and FQNNGV. The ends were cut back, 5 bases at V and 7 bases at J, with 15 bases in the middle. In DNA form, the CDR3 reads TGTGCCAGCAGCCCGTGGGTCGGGGGAAATGAGCAGTTCTTC. Translation: CASSPWVGGNEQFF.

This clone was found many times. V is TRBV19 and J is TRBJ2-7; 8 bases align to TRBD1. V was pared by 5 bases and J by 7 bases, with 4 bases of the junction left unmatched. There are 12 residues in the CDR3. Germline V gives CDR1 LNHDA, CDR2 SQIVND (reference sequence). CDR3 amino acids: CASSRTGREQYF. The CDR3 coding sequence is TGTGCCAGTAGTCGGACAGGGCGGGAGCAGTACTTC.

This clone was observed at least ten times. V and J are TRBV18 and TRBJ2-1; 10 positions match TRBD2. This CDR3 is built from 15 residues. In germline, CDR1 is KGHSH, CDR2 LQKENI. V lost 3 bases to trimming and J lost 6 bases; unmatched junction nucleotides: 5. This CDR3 is CASSPSTSGANEQFF. The CDR3 DNA is TGTGCCAGCTCACCTAGCACTAGCGGGGCCAATGAGCAGTTCTTC.

This clone was seen ten or more times. The chain carries TRBV6-2 or TRBV6-3 and TRBJ2-7; TRBD2 matches at 8 bases. This CDR3 region has 17 residues. J gave up 5 bases and V 3 bases, and 15 bases lay outside the gene matches. Looked up from germline, CDR1 is MNHEY and CDR2 is SVGEGT. The CDR3 here is CASSYVVRGGGRNEQYF. The CDR3 DNA reads as TGTGCCAGCAGTTATGTGGTCCGTGGCGGGGGGAGGAACGAGCAGTACTTC.

This clone was seen a few times. The V call is TRBV29-1, the J call TRBJ2-7; TRBD2 matches 11 bases. The CDR3 loop spans 19 amino acids. Germline CDR1 is SQVTM and CDR2 is ANQGSEA. The trim removed 0 bases at V and 2 bases at J, leaving 15 bases unmatched. CDR3: CSVEDKAVLAGESPYEQYF. The CDR3 bases are TGCAGCGTTGAAGATAAGGCGGTACTAGCGGGGGAGTCTCCCTACGAGCAGTACTTC.

This clone was observed a handful of times. The V call is TRBV7-3, the J call TRBJ2-3, with a possible D match to TRBD1 (5 bases). The germline gives CDR1 SGHTA, CDR2 FQGTGA. V gave up 3 bases and J gave up 6 bases, with 7 bases separating them. The CDR3 covers 12 residues. The CDR3 nucleotides are TGTGCCAGCAGCTTGCAGGGCGATACGCAGTATTTT. Amino acids: CASSLQGDTQYF.